Each of the 27 T cell receptor beta chains below was sequenced from the same sample in a study of Ad26.COV2.S vaccination and SARS-CoV-2 variants. Treatment meaning: 19 received Ad26.COV2.S at low or high dose, single or two shots; 5 received placebo; per-sample allocation not given. On day 63 after the first injection, vaccine and placebo recipients gave samples. Sequencing used immunoSEQ multiplex PCR; TCRdb keeps in-frame clones, though not all of them. The sample holds around 340,000 clones, approximately 90% seen once. Specimen: peripheral blood, collected in a trial of Ad26.COV2.S vaccine versus placebo. Receptors originate from a person between 18 and 60 years old who received the Ad26.COV2.S COVID-19 vaccine or a placebo.

This clone was counted only a few times. The CDR3 region is CASSLEIFDNEQFF. The CDR3 bases are TGTGCCAGCAGCCTCGAGATCTTCGACAATGAGCAGTTCTTC. The chain recombines TRBV5-6 with TRBJ2-1; D call uncertain. The germline V gene has CDR1 SGHDT and CDR2 YYEEEE. Between the trimmed V and J ends, which lost 4 bases and 5 bases, there was a span of 13 bases. This CDR3 comprises 14 residues.

The chain carries TRBV5-1 and TRBJ2-2; TRBD1 is a possible D gene (6 bases). The germline CDR1 and CDR2 sequences are SGHRS and YFSETQ. The CDR3 runs 14 residues. V dropped 2 bases and J dropped 4 bases, with 9 bases sitting between them. The CDR3 DNA is TGCGCCAGCAGCTTAGGACAGACCACCGGGGAGCTGTTTTTT. Translated, it gives CASSLGQTTGELFF.

This chain uses TRBV6-1 with TRBJ1-2; D unresolved. In germline, CDR1 is MNHNS, CDR2 SASEGT. Trimming shortened V by 0 bases and J by 4 bases, and 9 bases separated the two germline ends. CDR3 size: 14 residues. CDR3 protein: CASSEAGVSYGYTF. The CDR3 region has the DNA TGTGCCAGCAGTGAAGCTGGGGTTAGCTATGGCTACACCTTC.

This rearrangement joins TRBV4-2 to TRBJ1-4; 7 bases are a match to TRBD1. Trimming took 1 base from V and 5 from J; bases not matched to a gene: 10. This CDR3 region has 17 residues. CDR1 is LGHNA, CDR2 YNFKEQ, per germline. CDR3 region: CASSQADSTGLNEKLFF. CDR3 DNA sequence: TGTGCCAGCAGCCAAGCCGATTCGACAGGGCTGAATGAAAAACTGTTTTTT.

This chain links TRBV3-1 (or the pseudogene TRBV3-2) with TRBJ1-5; D unclear. The CDR3 loop spans 19 amino acids. Germline V gives CDR1 LGHDT, CDR2 YNNKEL (reference sequence). Trimming cost V 1 base and J 0 bases, with 19 bases left between them. The CDR3 bases are TGTGCCAGCAGCCAAGGGGAACACCTGCCAGTTAATAGCAATCAGCCCCAGCATTTT. Translated: CASSQGEHLPVNSNQPQHF.

The V gene is TRBV7-9, the J gene TRBJ2-1, with 8 positions matching TRBD1. Trimming at V came to 4 bases and at J to 2 bases, leaving 7 bases not matched to a gene. The germline V gene has CDR1 SEHNR and CDR2 FQNEAQ (reference sequence). This CDR3 has 16 residues. In DNA form, the CDR3 reads TGTGCCAGCAGCTCCTCAGGGGGCGCAGCCTACAATGAGCAGTTCTTC. Translation: CASSSSGGAAYNEQFF.

In this sample, this clone turned up many times. This chain joins TRBV28 and TRBJ1-2; possible D gene TRBD1, 5 bases. CDR3 length equals 12 residues. V dropped 9 bases and J dropped 8 bases, with 16 bases sitting between them. Per germline, CDR1 MDHEN and CDR2 SYDVKM. The CDR3 loop is CARRDVGGGYTF. The CDR3 DNA follows: TGTGCCAGGAGAGACGTCGGGGGAGGCTACACCTTC.

This clone has a single count. The genes are TRBV30 and TRBJ1-1; 7 positions agree with TRBD1. The trim removed 2 bases at V and 1 base at J, leaving 7 bases unmatched. This CDR3 has 15 residues. Germline CDR1 reads GTSNPN; CDR2 reads SVGIG (reference sequence). The CDR3 DNA reads as TGTGCCTGGAGTAAGCTGACAGGGCAGAACACTGAAGCTTTCTTT. Translated: CAWSKLTGQNTEAFF.

This clone was counted only a few times. This chain connects TRBV2 to TRBJ2-7; D gene ambiguous. Germline assignment: CDR1 SNHLY and CDR2 FYNNEI. The germline V and J ends were trimmed by 5 bases and 4 bases, with 9 bases remaining between them. The length of the CDR3 is 12 residues. The CDR3 loop reads CASSRDRYEQYF. CDR3 DNA sequence: TGTGCCAGCAGTCGAGACCGATACGAGCAGTACTTC.

J is TRBJ2-1 and V is TRBV7-6, with a weak D call TRBD2 (6 bases). This CDR3 comprises 13 residues. The germline V gene has CDR1 SGHVS and CDR2 FNYEAQ. V was cut by 2 bases and J by 6 bases, with 8 bases left in between. Here the CDR3 reads CASSLSGLNEQFF. The CDR3, as DNA: TGTGCCAGCAGCTTATCGGGACTCAATGAGCAGTTCTTC.

The chain employs TRBV20-1 and TRBJ2-2; D is unclear. The germline V and J ends were trimmed by 7 bases and 2 bases, with 5 bases remaining between them. The germline CDR1 and CDR2 sequences are DFQATT and SNEGSKA (reference sequence). The CDR3 extends over 11 amino acids. The CDR3 here is CSVLNTGELFF. CDR3 DNA: TGCAGTGTCTTAAACACCGGGGAGCTGTTTTTT.

This sequence joins TRBV5-1 and TRBJ1-2; D perhaps matches TRBD1 (5 bases). V was trimmed by 4 bases and J by 7 bases, leaving 17 bases between them. CDR1 SGHRS and CDR2 YFSETQ come from the germline V gene. The CDR3 loop spans 14 amino acids. As DNA, the CDR3 is TGCGCCAGCAGCCCCATGGGCTTAAGGGGTGGCTACACCTTC. Translation gives CASSPMGLRGGYTF.

The CDR3: CASSPGYTDTQYF. CDR3 bases: TGTGCCAGCAGCCCCGGATACACAGATACGCAGTATTTT. The V call is TRBV11-3, the J call TRBJ2-3, with D unclear. The CDR3 runs to 13 residues. CDR1 SGHNT and CDR2 YENEEA come from the germline V gene. Trimming stripped 5 bases from V and 2 bases from J, with 8 bases between.

V gene TRBV11-3 combines with J gene TRBJ1-2; a possible D gene is TRBD1 (5 bases). The CDR3 runs 15 residues. Germline V gene lookup returns CDR1 SGHNT and CDR2 YENEEA. V shed 1 base and J shed 8 bases, with 17 bases lying between them. The CDR3 sequence: CASSLGAVGALGYTF. In DNA form, the CDR3 reads TGTGCCAGCAGCTTAGGGGCGGTCGGGGCGCTGGGCTACACCTTC.

The rearrangement uses TRBV19 and TRBJ2-5; the match to TRBD1 covers 8 bases. Germline V gives CDR1 LNHDA, CDR2 SQIVND (reference sequence). This CDR3 is 13 amino acids long. J was trimmed by 9 bases and V by 2 bases; bases with no gene match: 5. The CDR3 here is CASSIQRTGPQYF. CDR3 nucleotides: TGTGCCAGTAGTATACAGAGGACAGGGCCCCAGTACTTC. Using reference TRBV19 and TRBJ2-5 for the parts outside the CDR3, the full variable domain is DGGITQSPKYLFRKEGQNVTLSCEQNLNHDAMYWYRQDPGQGLRLIYYSQIVNDFQKGDIAEGYSVSREKKESFPLTVTSAQKNPTAFYLCASSIQRTGPQYFGPGTRLLVL.

The chain recombines TRBV19 with TRBJ2-7; D perhaps matches TRBD2 (5 bases). V dropped 3 bases and J dropped 5 bases, with 14 bases sitting between them. The CDR3 has 14 amino acids. The germline V gene has CDR1 LNHDA and CDR2 SQIVND (reference sequence). The CDR3 bases are TGTGCCAGTAGTATTTCGGTCGCCGGGGACGAGCAGTACTTC. Its translation is CASSISVAGDEQYF.

This clone was observed a few times. V is TRBV5-1 and J is TRBJ1-5; 7 nucleotides agree with TRBD1. Germline trimming cut 3 bases from V and 3 bases from J; bases unmatched to any gene: 6. The germline V gene encodes CDR1 SGHRS and CDR2 YFSETQ. The CDR3 is 15 amino acids. Written as DNA, the CDR3 is TGCGCCAGCAGCTGGGAGGGGGCGGACAATCAGCCCCAGCATTTT. It translates to CASSWEGADNQPQHF.

The chain joins TRBV10-3 to TRBJ1-5; D is unclear. The CDR3 is made up of 16 amino acids. Germline lookup yields CDR1 ENHRY and CDR2 SYGVKD. V lost 5 bases, J lost 2 bases, and 16 bases lay in between. In DNA, the CDR3 is TGTGCCATCAGTACCGGTATTGGAGAGGGCAATCAGCCCCAGCATTTT. Protein: CAISTGIGEGNQPQHF.

V and J are TRBV7-2 and TRBJ2-1; a weak D match, TRBD1 (6 bases). Germline CDR1 SGHTA, CDR2 FQGNSA. This CDR3 is 15 amino acids long. The V and J ends lost 3 bases and 3 bases respectively, with 12 bases between them. The CDR3 DNA sequence: TGTGCCAGCAGCTTCAGGGGTAACGACTACAATGAGCAGTTCTTC. It yields the protein CASSFRGNDYNEQFF.

The V and J genes are TRBV4-1 and TRBJ2-5; the match to TRBD2 covers 12 bases. Germline V lookup: CDR1 MGHRA, CDR2 YSYEKL. V dropped 3 bases and J dropped 4; count of bases not matched to a gene: 6. This CDR3 has 16 amino acids. CDR3 region: CASSQVGLAGRETQYF. CDR3 nucleotide sequence: TGCGCCAGCAGCCAGGTAGGACTAGCGGGACGAGAGACCCAGTACTTC.

This clone was found once. The chain uses TRBV3-1 (or the pseudogene TRBV3-2) and TRBJ1-1; tentatively, D is TRBD1 (5 bases). The CDR3 runs to 14 residues. From germline, CDR1 is LGHDT and CDR2 YNNKEL (reference sequence). Trimming cost V 6 bases and J 5 bases, with 16 bases left between them. In nucleotides, the CDR3 is TGTGCCAGCAGGAGTGACAAGAGGGGAACTGAAGCTTTCTTT. It translates to CASRSDKRGTEAFF.

This clone was counted only a few times. The V call is TRBV19, the J call TRBJ1-5; D is possibly TRBD1 (5 bases). Germline V lookup: CDR1 LNHDA, CDR2 SQIVND (reference sequence). V lost 7 bases to trimming and J lost 0 bases, with 13 bases between them. The CDR3 consists of 15 residues. CDR3 sequence: CASNQGAYSNQPQHF. The CDR3 DNA sequence: TGTGCCAGTAATCAGGGAGCTTATAGCAATCAGCCCCAGCATTTT.

This clone came up once. The gene calls are TRBV27 and TRBJ2-2, with 15 bases matching TRBD2. J gave up 5 bases and V 4 bases, and 5 bases lay outside the gene matches. From germline, CDR1 is MNHEY and CDR2 SMNVEV (reference sequence). This CDR3 region has 17 residues. CDR3 in amino acids: CASSSSGLAGGTGELFF. The CDR3 region has the DNA TGTGCCAGCAGTTCCTCGGGACTAGCGGGAGGAACCGGGGAGCTGTTTTTT.

V is TRBV4-3 and J is TRBJ2-3, with a tentative D call TRBD2 (5 bases). The CDR3 covers 15 residues. Trimming stripped 4 bases from V and 1 base from J, with 12 bases between. Germline V gene sequence: CDR1 LGHNA, CDR2 YSLEER. The DNA of the CDR3 is TGCGCCAGCAGCCTCCGGGGAGTGGGCACAGATACGCAGTATTTT. It translates to CASSLRGVGTDTQYF.

The rearrangement uses TRBV5-4 and TRBJ2-1; 9 bases align to TRBD1. In germline, CDR1 is SGHNT, CDR2 YYREEE (reference sequence). The CDR3 covers 15 residues. V shed 4 bases, J shed 9 bases, and the junction held 11 bases outside the gene matches. The CDR3 reads CASSRDRAQWGEQFF. DNA of the CDR3: TGTGCCAGCAGCCGGGACAGGGCCCAATGGGGTGAGCAGTTCTTC.

This clone was detected once. The chain recombines TRBV5-4 with TRBJ2-1; TRBD2 matches 12 bases. Unmatched junction bases numbered 9, after V lost 4 bases and J lost 10 bases. CDR1 SGHNT and CDR2 YYREEE come from the germline V gene (reference sequence). The length of the CDR3 is 15 residues. The CDR3: CASSPGLAGYWEQFF. The DNA for the CDR3 is TGTGCCAGCAGCCCGGGACTAGCGGGTTACTGGGAGCAGTTCTTC. The full variable domain, with the rest looked up from reference TRBV5-4 and TRBJ2-1, is ETGVTQSPTHLIKTRGQQVTLRCSSQSGHNTVSWYQQALGQGPQFIFQYYREEENGRGNFPPRFSGLQFPNYSSELNVNALELDDSALYLCASSPGLAGYWEQFFGPGTRLTVL.

The gene calls are TRBV7-2 and TRBJ1-1; D remains ambiguous. Per the germline V gene, CDR1 is SGHTA and CDR2 is FQGNSA. V was pared by 7 bases and J by 10 bases, with 25 bases between. The CDR3 contains 15 residues. CDR3 nucleotides: TGTGCCAGCACCAAGACCAACGCAGGCGTGGATGGAGCTTTCTTT. Protein product: CASTKTNAGVDGAFF.